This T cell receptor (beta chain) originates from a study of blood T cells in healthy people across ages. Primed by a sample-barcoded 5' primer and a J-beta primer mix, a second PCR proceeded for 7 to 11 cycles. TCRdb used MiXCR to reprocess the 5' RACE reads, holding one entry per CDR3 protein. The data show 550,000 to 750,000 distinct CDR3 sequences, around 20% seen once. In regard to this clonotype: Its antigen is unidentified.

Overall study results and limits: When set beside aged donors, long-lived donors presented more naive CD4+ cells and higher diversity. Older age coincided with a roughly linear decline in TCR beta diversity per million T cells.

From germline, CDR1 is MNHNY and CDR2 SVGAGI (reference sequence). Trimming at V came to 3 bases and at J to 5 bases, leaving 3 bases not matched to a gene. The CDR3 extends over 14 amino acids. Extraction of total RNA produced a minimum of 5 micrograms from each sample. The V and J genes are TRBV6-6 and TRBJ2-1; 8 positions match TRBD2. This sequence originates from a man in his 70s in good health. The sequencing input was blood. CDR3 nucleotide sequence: TGTGCCAGCAGTTATCCGGGACTAGACAATGAGCAGTTCTTC. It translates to CASSYPGLDNEQFF.